The 9 T cell receptor beta chains given below trace back to one sample, sequenced in a study of siplizumab effects on memory and regulatory T cells. Some clones are missing from TCRdb's copy, which holds only in-frame ones; the method was immunoSEQ multiplex PCR. The data contain 85,000 to 130,000 clones, approximately 93% of them singletons. Sequencing was carried out using Tregs sorted from blood. These receptors originate from a human donor in good health.

The gene calls are TRBV10-2 and TRBJ1-2, with a tentative D call TRBD1 (5 bases). CDR3 length: 13 amino acids. V was cut by 8 bases and J by 4 bases, with 14 bases left in between. Germline V gene data show CDR1 as WSHSY and CDR2 as SAAADI. DNA for the CDR3: TGCGCCAGCCGCGCAGGGAAAAGCTATGGCTACACCTTC. Translating it yields CASRAGKSYGYTF.

This chain connects TRBV6-6 to TRBJ1-5; D is unresolved. CDR3 size: 16 residues. CDR1 is MNHNY, CDR2 SVGAGI, per germline (reference sequence). Between the trimmed V and J ends, which lost 0 bases and 1 base, there was a span of 10 bases. CDR3 nucleotides: TGTGCCAGCAGTTACTCGTTCCGGTTCAGCAATCAGCCCCAGCATTTT. It is translated as CASSYSFRFSNQPQHF.

This chain joins TRBV5-1 and TRBJ1-1; D remains ambiguous. The germline V and J ends were trimmed by 4 bases and 0 bases, with 7 bases remaining between them. The CDR3 has 13 amino acids. Germline values: CDR1 SGHRS, CDR2 YFSETQ. CDR3: CASSGVMNTEAFF. The CDR3 DNA sequence: TGCGCCAGCAGCGGAGTAATGAACACTGAAGCTTTCTTT.

The gene calls are TRBV7-9 and TRBJ1-4; D gene ambiguous. The CDR3 has 15 residues. The germline CDR1 and CDR2 sequences are SEHNR and FQNEAQ (reference sequence). The germline V and J ends were trimmed by 2 bases and 8 bases, with 15 bases remaining between them. Here the CDR3 reads CASSLSGPKTEKLFF. In nucleotides, the CDR3 is TGTGCCAGCAGCTTATCCGGGCCAAAGACCGAAAAACTGTTTTTT.

This clone was observed once. The rearrangement uses TRBV7-9 and TRBJ1-2; D gene unclear. The length of the CDR3 is 14 residues. The germline gives CDR1 SEHNR, CDR2 FQNEAQ (reference sequence). Trimming left V 4 bases short and J 8 bases short, with 17 bases between. CDR3 in DNA: TGTGCCAGCAGCTCCTTGGACGGCCGGCGAGGCTACACCTTC. It encodes CASSSLDGRRGYTF.

The rearrangement links TRBV11-2 to TRBJ2-3; D is perhaps TRBD1 (5 bases). Trimming removed 4 bases from V and 8 bases from J, with 16 bases in between. This CDR3 has 14 amino acids. CDR1 and CDR2 (germline): SGHAT, FQNNGV. This chain's CDR3 is CASSSKTAQGTQYF. CDR3 bases: TGTGCCAGCAGCTCTAAGACAGCTCAGGGTACGCAGTATTTT. Complete variable domain (other parts from reference TRBV11-2 and TRBJ2-3): EAGVAQSPRYKIIEKRQSVAFWCNPISGHATLYWYQQILGQGPKLLIQFQNNGVVDDSQLPKDRFSAERLKGVDSTLKIQPAKLEDSAVYLCASSSKTAQGTQYFGPGTRLTVL.

The rearrangement links TRBV5-4 to TRBJ2-5; no reliable D call. The J call is doubtful: the DNA matches TRBJ2-7 better. This CDR3 comprises 11 residues. CDR1 SGHNT and CDR2 YYREEE come from the germline V gene (reference sequence). The CDR3 region has the DNA TGTGCCAGCAGCTTGGAGGACGAGCAGTACTTC. Encoded protein: CASSLEDEQYF.

The chain has TRBV5-6 and TRBJ2-7; 8 nucleotides agree with TRBD1. The germline V gene encodes CDR1 SGHDT and CDR2 YYEEEE. V gave up 3 bases and J gave up 3 bases; unmatched junction bases: 5. The CDR3 extends over 14 amino acids. This CDR3 reads CASSSQGVGYEQYF. CDR3 coding DNA: TGTGCCAGCAGCTCACAGGGGGTTGGCTACGAGCAGTACTTC.

This clone came up once. The gene calls are TRBV18 and TRBJ2-7; 10 bases match TRBD1. The V gene's germline CDR1 is KGHSH and CDR2 LQKENI. Trimming removed 6 bases from V and 3 bases from J; junction bases left unmatched: 5. The CDR3 extends over 14 amino acids. The CDR3 DNA is TGTGCCAGCTCGGAGGGACAGGGGTTCTACGAGCAGTACTTC. As protein: CASSEGQGFYEQYF.